The 18 T cell receptor beta chains listed next were all sequenced from one sample in a study of human thymus T cells. Resections obtained during corrective heart surgery supplied the thymus tissue. Measured with immunoSEQ multiplex PCR; TCRdb has only the in-frame clones, and not every one. The table includes some 120,000 clones, around 95% detected once. Specimen: thymus tissue. Receptors originate from a boy younger than two with a congenital heart defect but otherwise immunologically healthy.

The gene calls are TRBV15 and TRBJ1-2, with a possible D match to TRBD1 (5 bases). The CDR3 loop spans 13 amino acids. Germline lookup yields CDR1 LNHNV and CDR2 YYDKDF (reference sequence). V was shortened by 3 bases and J by 3 bases, with 8 bases between the two germline ends. CDR3 residues: CATSRDNHYGYTF. In DNA, the CDR3 is TGTGCCACCAGCAGGGACAATCACTATGGCTACACCTTC.

The rearrangement uses TRBV5-8 and TRBJ2-2; 10 nucleotides line up with TRBD1. V shed 9 bases and J 3 bases; nucleotides not matched to a gene: 8. The germline CDR1 and CDR2 sequences are SGHTS and YDEGEE. The CDR3 runs to 15 residues. As DNA, the CDR3 is TGTGCCACCCAACTCGGACAGGGGGACACCGGGGAGCTGTTTTTT. Its protein is CATQLGQGDTGELFF.

The table lists this clone with a count of one. The chain is built from TRBV5-4 and TRBJ1-2, with D maybe TRBD1 (5 bases). Germline CDR1 reads SGHNT; CDR2 reads YYREEE (reference sequence). V lost 4 bases and J lost 2, with 9 bases in between. The CDR3 contains 13 residues. CDR3 in amino acids: CASSHTGNYGYTF. CDR3 bases: TGTGCCAGCAGCCACACAGGAAACTATGGCTACACCTTC.

The chain uses TRBV10-3 and TRBJ1-6; a possible D gene is TRBD1 (5 bases). CDR1 is ENHRY, CDR2 SYGVKD, per germline. The ends were cut back, 4 bases at V and 8 bases at J, with 21 bases in the middle. CDR3 length: 17 residues. DNA for the CDR3: TGTGCCATCAGTGCAAATCAGGGAACCCCGGGGGATTCACCCCTCCACTTT. Its protein is CAISANQGTPGDSPLHF.

V is TRBV6-1 and J is TRBJ2-1, with TRBD1 as a possible D gene (6 bases). The CDR3 is 13 amino acids. V lost 6 bases and J 4 bases, leaving 10 bases between the germline ends. Germline CDR1 reads MNHNS; CDR2 reads SASEGT. CDR3 nucleotides: TGTGCCAGCAGGGGGGCTGAGTACAATGAGCAGTTCTTC. It encodes CASRGAEYNEQFF.

This chain links TRBV6-6 with TRBJ1-1; 10 bases agree with TRBD1. Unmatched junction bases numbered 4, after V lost 6 bases and J lost 6 bases. Looked up from germline, CDR1 is MNHNY and CDR2 is SVGAGI (reference sequence). This CDR3 is built from 13 residues. In nucleotides, the CDR3 is TGTGCCAGCAGCCCGACAGGGGGCCCTGAAGCTTTCTTT. Translated: CASSPTGGPEAFF.

The J gene is TRBJ2-7, the V gene TRBV15; D gene unclear. Trimming took off 0 bases at V and 3 bases at J, with 6 bases between the two ends. Germline V CDR1 and CDR2: LNHNV, YYDKDF (reference sequence). The CDR3 extends over 13 amino acids. Here the CDR3 reads CATSRDGSYEQYF. The CDR3 DNA reads as TGTGCCACCAGCAGAGATGGTAGCTACGAGCAGTACTTC.

The chain combines TRBV19 with TRBJ1-5; TRBD1 agrees at 7 bases. The CDR3 covers 15 residues. CDR1 LNHDA and CDR2 SQIVND come from the germline V gene (reference sequence). J gave up 5 bases and V 5 bases, and 9 bases lay outside the gene matches. The CDR3: CASSARTGWDQPQHF. The CDR3 DNA follows: TGTGCCAGTAGTGCTCGGACAGGTTGGGATCAGCCCCAGCATTTT.

CDR3 nucleotides: TGTGCCAGCAGCTGGAGGGTGGGACTAGCGGGGCCGTTTCCCTCCTACAATGAGCAGTTCTTC. The encoded protein is CASSWRVGLAGPFPSYNEQFF. This chain joins TRBV13 and TRBJ2-1; TRBD2 aligns across 13 bases. The V gene's germline CDR1 is PRHDT and CDR2 FYEKMQ (reference sequence). V lost 4 bases and J lost 0; bases outside the gene matches: 15. The CDR3 has 21 residues.

CDR3 sequence (DNA): TGTGCCAGCATCAAGACTACCGTTAGCTCCTACGAGCAGTACTTC. It is translated as CASIKTTVSSYEQYF. This sequence joins TRBV5-6 and TRBJ2-7, with D possibly TRBD2 on 5 matching bases. Germline V CDR1 and CDR2: SGHDT, YYEEEE. This CDR3 is built from 15 residues. V lost 6 bases and J 0 bases, leaving 16 bases between the germline ends.

This sequence joins TRBV10-3 and TRBJ2-5; D perhaps matches TRBD2 (5 bases). The CDR3 loop spans 15 amino acids. The germline CDR1 and CDR2 sequences are ENHRY and SYGVKD. Trimming took off 0 bases at V and 2 bases at J, with 10 bases between the two ends. CDR3 nucleotide sequence: TGTGCCATCAGTGAGTCGCAGGACTTTCAAGAGACCCAGTACTTC. Translated, it gives CAISESQDFQETQYF.

V usage is TRBV29-1 and J usage is TRBJ2-1; 11 bases align to TRBD2. With V trimmed by 6 bases and J by 6 bases, 7 bases remained unmatched. CDR1 and CDR2 from the germline V gene are SQVTM and ANQGSEA. CDR3 length: 14 residues. CDR3 sequence reads: CSVAPGLAVNEQFF. CDR3 bases: TGCAGCGTCGCCCCGGGACTAGCGGTCAATGAGCAGTTCTTC.

This rearrangement joins TRBV6-5 to TRBJ1-2, with TRBD1 identical over 7 bases. After removal of 5 bases from V and 6 bases from J, the junction contained 9 bases not matched to a gene. Germline loops: CDR1 MNHEY, CDR2 SVGAGI. The CDR3 sequence is 14 residues long. CDR3 DNA: TGTGCCAGCAGTCACCTAAAGACAGGGAATGGCTACACCTTC. Its translation is CASSHLKTGNGYTF.

The chain employs TRBV7-2 and TRBJ1-2, with D uncertain. V lost 0 bases and J 8 bases, leaving 13 bases between the germline ends. Germline V lookup: CDR1 SGHTA, CDR2 FQGNSA. CDR3 length: 14 residues. CDR3 residues: CASSLAERVGGYTF. Here the CDR3 DNA reads TGTGCCAGCAGCTTAGCGGAGAGGGTAGGCGGCTACACCTTC.

The DNA of the CDR3 is TGTGCCAGCAGCTTGGACAGGGGTAGATATGGCTACACCTTC. Protein: CASSLDRGRYGYTF. V and J are TRBV5-8 and TRBJ1-2; 7 bases agree with TRBD1. J was trimmed by 5 bases and V by 0 bases; bases with no gene match: 4. The CDR3 spans 14 residues. Germline V gives CDR1 SGHTS, CDR2 YDEGEE. Drawing the rest from reference TRBV5-8 and TRBJ1-2, the complete variable domain is EAGVTQSPTHLIKTRGQQATLRCSPISGHTSVYWYQQALGLGLQFLLWYDEGEERNRGNFPPRFSGRQFPNYSSELNVNALELEDSALYLCASSLDRGRYGYTFGSGTRLTVV.

The V call is TRBV7-2, the J call TRBJ2-3; TRBD2 aligns across 7 bases. V trimming: 5 bases; J trimming: 1 base; junction bases outside the gene matches: 12. The CDR3 spans 17 residues. CDR1 is SGHTA, CDR2 FQGNSA, per germline. This CDR3 reads CASSPSDGRGGTDTQYF. CDR3 bases: TGTGCCAGCAGCCCCTCGGATGGTCGGGGGGGCACAGATACGCAGTATTTT.

The chain links TRBV10-2 to TRBJ1-2; 7 bases fit TRBD1. CDR3 length: 13 residues. Germline V gene data show CDR1 as WSHSY and CDR2 as SAAADI. V lost 8 bases and J lost 0; bases outside the gene matches: 3. The CDR3 sequence is CASPGTANYGYTF. As DNA, the CDR3 is TGCGCCAGCCCCGGGACAGCTAACTATGGCTACACCTTC.

The gene calls are TRBV28 and TRBJ2-3; D perhaps matches TRBD1 (7 bases). This CDR3 spans 16 amino acids. The germline V gene has CDR1 MDHEN and CDR2 SYDVKM. The V and J ends lost 7 bases and 3 bases respectively, with 20 bases between them. The DNA of the CDR3 is TGTGCCAGCACCAAAAGGAGGGGGCGGTTGACAGATACGCAGTATTTT. The encoded protein is CASTKRRGRLTDTQYF. Full variable domain (outside the CDR3, taken from reference TRBV28 and TRBJ2-3): DVKVTQSSRYLVKRTGEKVFLECVQDMDHENMFWYRQDPGLGLRLIYFSYDVKMKEKGDIPEGYSVSREKKERFSLILESASTNQTSMYLCASTKRRGRLTDTQYFGPGTRLTVL.